What follows is one T cell receptor (beta chain) and its context. The data were obtained in a study of blood T cells in healthy people across ages. V was pared by 2 bases and J by 13 bases, with 12 bases of the junction left unmatched. The CDR3 consists of 16 residues. Germline CDR1 SGHTA, CDR2 FQGNSA. Together with a sample-barcoded 5' primer, a J-beta primer mix was included in a second PCR lasting about 6 to 11 cycles. TCRdb independently ran MiXCR on the 5' RACE reads; one entry per CDR3 protein. The sample carries fewer than 1,000,000 distinct CDR3 sequences, around 45% recorded once. Each sample yielded at least 6 million isolated PBMCs.

The chain is built from TRBV7-2 and TRBJ2-1; 12 bases agree with TRBD2. This clonotype was sampled from a man in his sixties in good health. The specimen sequenced was blood. The CDR3 DNA follows: TGTGCCAGCAGCTTAAGTCTAGCGGGGGGGCAGGGGACCCAGTTCTTC. This gives the protein CASSLSLAGGQGTQFF.